This T cell receptor (beta chain) was retrieved from a study of Graves' ophthalmopathy and Graves' hyperthyroidism. Study results and limitations: Most expanded clonotypes in thyroid above 0.001 frequency also showed up in blood.

Physicians reached a diagnosis by relying on clinical symptoms, serum thyroxine, TRAb, thyroid ultrasound and orbital computed tomography. The CDR3 has 15 residues. J gave up 7 bases and V 5 bases, and 13 bases lay outside the gene matches. Germline CDR1 is SGHTA and CDR2 is FQGNSA. In this sample, this clonotype turned up many times. Antigen specificity is unknown. RNA transcripts were the template, and TCR beta CDR3 regions were amplified from them. HTBI primers were used in a first-round RT-PCR, which preceded a second-round multiplex PCR. MiXCR was run by TCRdb on the multiplex PCR reads, yielding one entry per CDR3 protein. Among roughly 400,000 distinct CDR3 sequences listed, around 20% were seen once.

The sequencing input was peripheral blood. This clonotype originated in a woman aged 18-30 years with Graves' ophthalmopathy. The chain combines TRBV7-2 with TRBJ2-7; TRBD1 matches at 8 bases. CDR3 region: CASSRAGTGRWEQYF. CDR3 bases: TGTGCCAGCAGCCGGGCGGGGACAGGACGATGGGAGCAGTACTTC.